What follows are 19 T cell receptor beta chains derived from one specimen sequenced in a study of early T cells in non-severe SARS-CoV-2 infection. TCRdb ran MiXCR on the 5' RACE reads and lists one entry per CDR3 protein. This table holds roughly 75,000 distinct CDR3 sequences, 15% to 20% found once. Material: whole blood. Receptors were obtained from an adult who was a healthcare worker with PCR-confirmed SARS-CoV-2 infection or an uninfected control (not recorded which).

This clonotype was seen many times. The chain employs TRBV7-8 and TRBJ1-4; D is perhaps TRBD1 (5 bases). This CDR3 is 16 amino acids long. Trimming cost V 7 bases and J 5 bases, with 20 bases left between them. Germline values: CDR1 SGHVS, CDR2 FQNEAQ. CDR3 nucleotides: TGTGCCAGCACCAGGTGGGACCCAGGGAGGAATGAAAAACTGTTTTTT. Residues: CASTRWDPGRNEKLFF. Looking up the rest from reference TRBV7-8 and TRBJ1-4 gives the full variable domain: GAGVSQSPRYKVAKRGQDVALRCDPISGHVSLFWYQQALGQGPEFLTYFQNEAQLDKSGLPSDRFFAERPEGSVSTLKIQRTQQEDSAVYLCASTRWDPGRNEKLFFGSGTQLSVL.

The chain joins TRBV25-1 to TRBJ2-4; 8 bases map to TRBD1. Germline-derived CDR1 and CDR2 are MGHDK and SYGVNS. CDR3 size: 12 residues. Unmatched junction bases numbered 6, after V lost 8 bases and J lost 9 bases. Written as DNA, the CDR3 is TGTGCCAGCCTTGGACAGGGTGGCATTCAGTACTTC. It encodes CASLGQGGIQYF.

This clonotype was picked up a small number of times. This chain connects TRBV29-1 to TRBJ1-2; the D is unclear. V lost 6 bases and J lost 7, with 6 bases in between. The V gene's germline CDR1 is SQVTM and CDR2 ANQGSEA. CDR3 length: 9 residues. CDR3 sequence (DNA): TGCAGCGTAGCCCCTGGCTACACCTTC. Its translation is CSVAPGYTF.

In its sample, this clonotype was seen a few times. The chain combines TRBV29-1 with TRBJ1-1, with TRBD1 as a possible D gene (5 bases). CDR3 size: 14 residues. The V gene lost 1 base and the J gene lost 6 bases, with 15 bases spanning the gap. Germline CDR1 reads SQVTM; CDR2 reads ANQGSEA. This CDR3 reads CSVEVLGLGAEAFF. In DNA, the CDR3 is TGCAGCGTTGAAGTCTTGGGGCTAGGCGCTGAAGCTTTCTTT.

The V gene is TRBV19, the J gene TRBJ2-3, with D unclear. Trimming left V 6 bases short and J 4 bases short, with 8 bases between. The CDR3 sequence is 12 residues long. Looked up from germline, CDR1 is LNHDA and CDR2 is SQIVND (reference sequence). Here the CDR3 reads CASRSSSDTQYF. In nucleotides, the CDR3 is TGTGCCAGTAGGAGTAGTTCAGATACGCAGTATTTT. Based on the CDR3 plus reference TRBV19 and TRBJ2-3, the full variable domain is DGGITQSPKYLFRKEGQNVTLSCEQNLNHDAMYWYRQDPGQGLRLIYYSQIVNDFQKGDIAEGYSVSREKKESFPLTVTSAQKNPTAFYLCASRSSSDTQYFGPGTRLTVL.

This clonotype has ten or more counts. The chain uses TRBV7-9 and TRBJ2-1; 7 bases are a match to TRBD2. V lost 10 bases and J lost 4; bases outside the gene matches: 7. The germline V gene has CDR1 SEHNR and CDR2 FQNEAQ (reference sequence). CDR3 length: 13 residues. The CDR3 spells CATTLSGYNEQFF. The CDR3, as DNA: TGTGCCACCACCCTTAGCGGGTACAATGAGCAGTTCTTC.

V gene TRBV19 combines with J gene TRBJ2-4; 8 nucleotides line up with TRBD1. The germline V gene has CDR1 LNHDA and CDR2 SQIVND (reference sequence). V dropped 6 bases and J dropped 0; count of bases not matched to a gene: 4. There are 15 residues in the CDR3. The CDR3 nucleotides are TGTGCCAGTAGCAGGACAGGGCTAGCCAAAAACATTCAGTACTTC. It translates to CASSRTGLAKNIQYF.

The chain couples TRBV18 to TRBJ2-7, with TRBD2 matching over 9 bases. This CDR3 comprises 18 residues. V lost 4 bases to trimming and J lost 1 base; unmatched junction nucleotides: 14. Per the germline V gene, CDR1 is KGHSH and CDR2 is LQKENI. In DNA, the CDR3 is TGTGCCAGCTCACAACCTCCTCCGAGGAGCGGGGGGTCCTACGAGCAGTACTTC. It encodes CASSQPPPRSGGSYEQYF.

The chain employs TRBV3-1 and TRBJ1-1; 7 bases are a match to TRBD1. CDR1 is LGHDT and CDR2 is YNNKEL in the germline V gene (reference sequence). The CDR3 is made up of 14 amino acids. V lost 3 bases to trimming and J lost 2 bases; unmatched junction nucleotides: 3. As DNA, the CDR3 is TGTGCCAGCAGCCAGAGGGACAGCAACACTGAAGCTTTCTTT. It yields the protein CASSQRDSNTEAFF.

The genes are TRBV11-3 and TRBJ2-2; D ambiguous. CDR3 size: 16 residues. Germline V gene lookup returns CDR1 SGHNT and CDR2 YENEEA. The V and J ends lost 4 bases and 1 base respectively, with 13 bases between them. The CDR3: CASSSPMTENTGELFF. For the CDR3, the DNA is TGTGCCAGCAGCTCCCCAATGACTGAGAACACCGGGGAGCTGTTTTTT.

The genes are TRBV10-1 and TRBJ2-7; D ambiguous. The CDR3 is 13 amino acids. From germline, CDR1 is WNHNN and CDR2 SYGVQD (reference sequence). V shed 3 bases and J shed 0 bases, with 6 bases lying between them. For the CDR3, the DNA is TGCGCCAGCAGTGATCACAGCTCCTACGAGCAGTACTTC. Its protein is CASSDHSSYEQYF.

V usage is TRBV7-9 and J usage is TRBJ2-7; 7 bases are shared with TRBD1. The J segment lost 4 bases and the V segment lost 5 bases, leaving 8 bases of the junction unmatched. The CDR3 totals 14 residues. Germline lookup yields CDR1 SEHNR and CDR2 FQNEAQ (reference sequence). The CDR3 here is CASSPRDSRYEQYF. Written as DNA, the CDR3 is TGTGCCAGCAGCCCTCGGGACAGCCGATACGAGCAGTACTTC.

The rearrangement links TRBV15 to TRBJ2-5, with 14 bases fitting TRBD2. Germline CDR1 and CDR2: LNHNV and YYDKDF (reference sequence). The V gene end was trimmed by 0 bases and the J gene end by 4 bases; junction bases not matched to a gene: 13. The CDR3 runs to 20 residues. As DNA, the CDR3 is TGTGCCACCAGCAGAGATATGGGGACTAGCGGGGGCCCGGGTGGAGAGACCCAGTACTTC. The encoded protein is CATSRDMGTSGGPGGETQYF.

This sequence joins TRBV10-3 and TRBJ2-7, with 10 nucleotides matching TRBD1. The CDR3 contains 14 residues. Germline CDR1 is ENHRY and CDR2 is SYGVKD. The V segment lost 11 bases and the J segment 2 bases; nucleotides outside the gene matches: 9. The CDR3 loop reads CAARPGQGTYEQYF. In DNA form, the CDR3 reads TGTGCCGCCCGTCCGGGACAGGGGACCTACGAGCAGTACTTC.

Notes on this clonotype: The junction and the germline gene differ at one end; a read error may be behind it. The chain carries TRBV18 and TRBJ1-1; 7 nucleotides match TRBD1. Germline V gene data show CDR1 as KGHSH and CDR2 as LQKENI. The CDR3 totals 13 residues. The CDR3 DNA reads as TGTGCCAGCTCACCGGACAGGAACGCTGAAGCTTTCTTT. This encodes CASSPDRNAEAFF.

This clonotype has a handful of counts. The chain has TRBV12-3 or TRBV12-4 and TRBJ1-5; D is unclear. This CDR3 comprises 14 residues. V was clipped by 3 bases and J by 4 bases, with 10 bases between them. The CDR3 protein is CASSFGSVNQPQHF. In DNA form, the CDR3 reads TGTGCCAGCAGTTTTGGGTCAGTGAATCAGCCCCAGCATTTT.

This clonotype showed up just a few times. The CDR3 reads CASSQTPGGHYGYTF. The CDR3 DNA is TGTGCCAGCAGCCAAACCCCAGGGGGCCATTATGGCTACACCTTC. This rearrangement joins TRBV6-5 to TRBJ1-2; TRBD1 matches at 8 bases. CDR3 length: 15 amino acids. Germline V gene sequence: CDR1 MNHEY, CDR2 SVGAGI. V shed 6 bases, J shed 5 bases, and the junction held 11 bases outside the gene matches.

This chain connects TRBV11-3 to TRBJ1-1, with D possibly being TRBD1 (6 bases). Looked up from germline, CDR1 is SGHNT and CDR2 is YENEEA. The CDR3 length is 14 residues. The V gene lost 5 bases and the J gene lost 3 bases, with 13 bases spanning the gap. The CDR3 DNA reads TGTGCCAGCAGCCCCTCCCCAGGGGACACTGAAGCTTTCTTT. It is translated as CASSPSPGDTEAFF.

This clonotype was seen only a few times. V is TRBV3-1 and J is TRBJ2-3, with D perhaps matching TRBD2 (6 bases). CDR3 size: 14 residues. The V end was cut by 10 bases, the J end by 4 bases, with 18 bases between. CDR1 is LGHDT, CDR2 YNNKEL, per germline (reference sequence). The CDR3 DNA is TGTGCCACCGCTAAGGCTAGCGTAGCAGATACGCAGTATTTT. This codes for CATAKASVADTQYF.